The T cell receptor (beta chain) described here comes from a study of T cell repertoires in cytomegalovirus infection. About the study: Recently identified HLA-C-restricted CMV epitopes were used, and well-studied HLA-B-restricted CMV epitopes were used as well.

This clonotype was picked up a small number of times. Its cognate antigen is unknown. The CDR3 has 14 residues. Germline V lookup: CDR1 SGHTA, CDR2 FQGNSA. V lost 1 base and J 8 bases, leaving 12 bases between the germline ends. Study-level results: The study identified carriers of CMV plus the relevant HLA from cumulative public TCR beta family frequency. The ex vivo response was dominated by HLA-C-restricted CMV-specific TCR beta clonotypes.

MiXCR was run by TCRdb on the reads, yielding one entry per CDR3 protein. The sample contains tens of thousands of distinct CDR3 sequences, approximately 22% of which appear only once. This sequence joins TRBV7-2 and TRBJ1-5; unclear D gene. The clonotype was recovered from a human donor in good health (CMV status not recorded). Some clones in this sample may be carry-over from other donors' samples. Sequencing was performed on CD8+ T cells from cultured PBMCs, taken from culture after CMV antigen stimulation. The CDR3 DNA reads as TGTGCCAGCAGCTTAGGAGGAGGGCCGGAGCCCCAGCATTTT. This sequence encodes CASSLGGGPEPQHF.